This TCR beta chain was identified in a study of blood T cell repertoires in COVID-19. Sequencing used immunoSEQ multiplex PCR; TCRdb keeps in-frame clones, though not all of them. The data contain some 44,000 clones, approximately 92% of them seen just once; the ten biggest clones take up around 12%. The material sequenced was peripheral blood. The receptor's source is a human donor in a cohort sampled during active COVID-19.

The DNA of the CDR3 is TGTGCCAGCAGTTTAGGGGGGGCAGGCACTGAAGCTTTCTTT. This translates into CASSLGGAGTEAFF. The chain uses TRBV28 and TRBJ1-1; possibly TRBD1 for D (6 bases). The germline gives CDR1 MDHEN, CDR2 SYDVKM. Trimming removed 2 bases from V and 4 bases from J, with 11 bases in between. This CDR3 comprises 14 residues.